Listed below are T cell receptor beta chains from one sample, sequenced in a study of T-cell memory formation after mild COVID-19. A single record per CDR3 protein comes from TCRdb applying MiXCR to the 5' RACE reads. Counted here are 50,000 or so distinct CDR3 sequences, approximately 9.1% occurring once; the ten biggest clones make up approximately 12%. The sequencing input was PBMCs or a T cell subset sorted from them (not recorded which). The receptors were gathered from an adult woman who had mild COVID-19 (a few samples of this study predate the infection). Cell type and time point are not known. The CDR3 runs from the conserved cysteine through the conserved F or W. D genes are given only for firm matches. Size values are once, few and many counts, or a class for expanded clones, and some rows have none.

j_call clone_size d_call v_call cdr3_length cdr3_aa cdr3_nt
TRBJ2-7 many TRBD2 TRBV15 15 CATSRDGGTIGEQYF TGTGCCACCAGCAGAGATGGGGGGACTATCGGGGAGCAGTACTTC
TRBJ2-3 many . TRBV4-3 15 CASSQEKRGGDTQYF TGCGCCAGCAGCCAAGAAAAGAGAGGAGGGGATACGCAGTATTTT
TRBJ2-5 many TRBD2 TRBV12-3/TRBV12-4 13 CASRGLAGETQYF TGTGCCAGCCGAGGACTAGCTGGAGAGACCCAGTACTTC
TRBJ1-1 . . TRBV3-1 13 CASRLDKNTEAFF TGTGCCAGCAGACTGGACAAGAACACTGAAGCTTTCTTT
TRBJ2-3 . TRBD2 TRBV4-2 16 CASSTRTSGRIDTQYF TGTGCCAGCAGCACCCGGACTAGCGGGAGAATAGATACGCAGTATTTT
TRBJ1-1 . . TRBV3-1 11 CASSQGFSAFF TGTGCCAGCAGCCAAGGTTTTTCGGCTTTCTTT
TRBJ2-1 many . TRBV5-1 14 CASSLGQFNDEQFF TGCGCCAGCAGCTTGGGGCAGTTTAACGATGAGCAGTTCTTC
TRBJ1-1 few TRBD1 TRBV20-1 12 CSANDRVTEAFF TGCAGTGCTAACGACAGGGTCACTGAAGCTTTCTTT
TRBJ2-7 few . TRBV14 15 CASGAHPGPTYEQYF TGTGCCAGCGGGGCCCACCCTGGCCCAACCTACGAGCAGTACTTC
TRBJ1-5 few . TRBV19 15 CASSQETVGNQPQHF TGTGCCAGTAGTCAGGAGACGGTGGGGAATCAGCCCCAGCATTTT
TRBJ1-2 . . TRBV19 15 CASSTNPRGSYGYTF TGTGCCAGTAGTACCAACCCCCGGGGGTCGTATGGCTACACCTTC
TRBJ2-7 many . TRBV9 13 CASSVAALYEQYF TGTGCCAGCAGCGTAGCGGCCCTTTACGAGCAGTACTTC
TRBJ2-1 many . TRBV20-1 15 CSAPDPRASYNEQFF TGCAGTGCTCCAGACCCCAGGGCCTCCTACAATGAGCAGTTCTTC
TRBJ2-7 few . TRBV10-3 12 CAISQQGSEQYF TGTGCCATCAGCCAACAGGGCTCCGAGCAGTACTTC
TRBJ2-5 . . TRBV20-1 13 CSARLGGGETQYF TGCAGTGCTAGACTCGGGGGCGGAGAGACCCAGTACTTC
TRBJ1-2 few . TRBV5-6 13 CASSLGQMDGYTF TGTGCCAGCAGCTTAGGACAGATGGATGGCTACACCTTC
TRBJ2-7 many TRBD2 TRBV29-1 14 CSVEGEGLGYEQYF TGCAGCGTTGAAGGGGAGGGGTTAGGCTACGAGCAGTACTTC
TRBJ2-5 many . TRBV4-1 17 CASSQVGGGGGRETQYF TGCGCCAGCAGCCAAGTCGGCGGGGGCGGGGGTCGGGAGACCCAGTACTTC
TRBJ1-2 few . TRBV20-1 13 CRPGRKVNYGYTF TGCAGGCCCGGCCGGAAAGTCAACTATGGCTACACCTTC
TRBJ1-1 few . TRBV12-3/TRBV12-4 13 CASSLLQATEAFF TGTGCCAGCAGTTTACTCCAGGCCACTGAAGCTTTCTTT
TRBJ2-7 many . TRBV4-1 15 CASSHTASPAYEQYF TGCGCCAGCAGCCACACAGCTTCTCCCGCCTACGAGCAGTACTTC
TRBJ2-5 many TRBD1 TRBV5-1 14 CASSPKDREETQYF TGCGCCAGCAGCCCCAAGGACAGGGAAGAGACCCAGTACTTC
TRBJ2-1 few . TRBV29-1 14 CSVDGADIRNEQFF TGCAGCGTAGACGGAGCGGACATACGGAATGAGCAGTTCTTC
TRBJ2-1 . . TRBV5-6 12 CASSLGTNEQFF TGTGCCAGCAGCTTGGGCACCAATGAGCAGTTCTTC
TRBJ2-1 few . TRBV10-3 11 CAITQGYEQFF TGTGCCATCACACAGGGTTATGAGCAGTTCTTC
TRBJ2-7 many TRBD2 TRBV12-3/TRBV12-4 14 CASSLSGSIYEQYF TGTGCCAGCAGCCTTAGCGGGAGTATCTACGAGCAGTACTTC
TRBJ2-5 many TRBD2 TRBV5-1 16 CASRPLSGGAGETQYF TGCGCCAGCAGACCGCTGAGCGGGGGGGCTGGCGAGACCCAGTACTTC
TRBJ2-5 many TRBD2 TRBV7-7 17 CASSLGLSGGTQETQYF TGTGCCAGCAGCTTGGGGCTCAGCGGGGGGACCCAAGAGACCCAGTACTTC
TRBJ2-4 few TRBD1 TRBV10-3 16 CAISESQGAAKNIQYF TGTGCCATCAGTGAGTCCCAGGGGGCTGCCAAAAACATTCAGTACTTC
TRBJ2-7 . TRBD2 TRBV10-3 17 CAIHDSGGPGFGYEQYF TGTGCCATCCATGACTCGGGAGGGCCGGGGTTCGGCTACGAGCAGTACTTC
TRBJ1-2 . TRBD1 TRBV4-2 14 CASSLQGQGNGYTF TGTGCCAGCAGCCTACAGGGACAGGGGAATGGCTACACCTTC
TRBJ2-7 . TRBD1 TRBV5-1 16 CASSLGGTVKSYEQYF TGCGCCAGCAGCTTGGGAGGGACAGTAAAGTCCTACGAGCAGTACTTC
TRBJ1-1 . TRBD1 TRBV19 16 CASSIYRTGFNTEAFF TGTGCCAGTAGTATCTACCGGACAGGGTTTAACACTGAAGCTTTCTTT
TRBJ2-7 many . TRBV5-1 13 CASSFASSYEQYF TGCGCCAGCAGCTTCGCGAGCTCCTACGAGCAGTACTTC